The 20 T cell receptor beta chains in this list originate from one sample, sequenced in a study of OX40 agonist ivuxolimab in advanced cancers. The data were produced by immunoSEQ multiplex PCR, yet TCRdb's version contains in-frame clones alone and is incomplete. The sample has some 80,000 clones; around 87% are singletons. This material consisted of CD4+ or CD8+ T cells sorted from blood, taken in a trial of the OX40 agonist ivuxolimab. The receptors here all came from an adult with an advanced solid tumor such as melanoma, head and neck, liver or kidney cancer.

The V call is TRBV18, the J call TRBJ2-5; D might be TRBD2 (5 bases). Germline V gene sequence: CDR1 KGHSH, CDR2 LQKENI. V was cut by 3 bases and J by 1 base, with 12 bases left in between. The CDR3 is 15 residues long. The DNA of the CDR3 is TGTGCCAGCTCACCTTTATCGGGAAGCCAAGAGACCCAGTACTTC. Translation gives CASSPLSGSQETQYF. The entire variable domain, with the rest obtained from reference TRBV18 and TRBJ2-5, is as follows: NAGVMQNPRHLVRRRGQEARLRCSPMKGHSHVYWYRQLPEEGLKFMVYLQKENIIDESGMPKERFSAEFPKEGPSILRIQQVVRGDSAAYFCASSPLSGSQETQYFGPGTRLLVL.

This clone was seen a few times. The genes are TRBV19 and TRBJ1-5; TRBD1 might be the D (6 bases). The CDR3 runs to 16 residues. Germline loops: CDR1 LNHDA, CDR2 SQIVND (reference sequence). Trimming took 4 bases from V and 1 from J, leaving 14 bases between them. This CDR3 reads CASSTQGSRSNQPQHF. In DNA, the CDR3 is TGTGCCAGTAGTACCCAGGGGTCGAGGAGCAATCAGCCCCAGCATTTT.

This clone showed up just a few times. This chain connects TRBV4-1 to TRBJ1-5; a weak D match, TRBD1 (5 bases). Germline CDR1 MGHRA, CDR2 YSYEKL. The CDR3 contains 13 residues. V shed 6 bases and J shed 6 bases, with 12 bases lying between them. The CDR3 coding sequence is TGCGCCAGCAGTCAGGGCAGCCTTCAGCCCCAGCATTTT. Translating it yields CASSQGSLQPQHF.

The chain employs TRBV11-2 and TRBJ2-3; 14 bases map to TRBD2. This CDR3 region has 17 residues. Germline trimming cut 3 bases from V and 8 bases from J; bases unmatched to any gene: 10. Germline CDR1 is SGHAT and CDR2 is FQNNGV. DNA for the CDR3: TGTGCCAGCAGCTTCCAGACTAGCGGGGGGGCCGACGGTACGCAGTATTTT. This sequence encodes CASSFQTSGGADGTQYF.

V usage is TRBV6-1 and J usage is TRBJ2-7; D remains unclear. The CDR3 sequence is 11 residues long. Trimming stripped 6 bases from V and 2 bases from J, with 5 bases between. CDR1 is MNHNS and CDR2 is SASEGT in the germline V gene. The CDR3 sequence is CASRGTYEQYF. For the CDR3, the DNA is TGTGCCAGCAGAGGGACCTACGAGCAGTACTTC.

V usage is TRBV11-1 and J usage is TRBJ1-1; D not certain. The V gene lost 5 bases and the J gene lost 4 bases, with 17 bases spanning the gap. The CDR3 extends over 15 amino acids. The germline gives CDR1 SGHAT, CDR2 FQDESV (reference sequence). For the CDR3, the DNA is TGTGCCAGCAGCACGCGGGCCCTTCAGCGCACTGAAGCTTTCTTT. Amino acid sequence: CASSTRALQRTEAFF.

The V and J genes are TRBV28 and TRBJ1-4; 9 bases line up with TRBD1. The CDR3 runs 15 residues. Germline V gene lookup returns CDR1 MDHEN and CDR2 SYDVKM. The V and J ends lost 4 bases and 5 bases, in that order; junction bases with no gene match: 5. This CDR3 is CASSSTGQGNEKLFF. DNA of the CDR3: TGTGCCAGCAGTTCCACTGGACAGGGGAATGAAAAACTGTTTTTT.

CDR3 loop: CASSLEGNGYTF. CDR3 DNA sequence: TGCGCCAGCAGCTTGGAGGGGAATGGCTACACCTTC. The genes are TRBV5-1 and TRBJ1-2; D may be TRBD1 (5 bases). V was clipped by 0 bases and J by 6 bases, with 6 bases between them. Germline V lookup: CDR1 SGHRS, CDR2 YFSETQ. The CDR3 spans 12 residues.

The chain couples TRBV6-5 to TRBJ1-5; D remains unclear. Germline loops: CDR1 MNHEY, CDR2 SVGAGI. Trimming cost V 7 bases and J 2 bases, with 9 bases left between them. This CDR3 is 13 amino acids long. This CDR3 is CASTNSGNQPQHF. The CDR3 bases are TGTGCCAGCACTAATTCAGGCAATCAGCCCCAGCATTTT.

The rearrangement uses TRBV11-2 and TRBJ1-6; D call uncertain. Trimming removed 3 bases from V and 7 bases from J, with 7 bases in between. This CDR3 is built from 13 residues. Germline-derived CDR1 and CDR2 are SGHAT and FQNNGV. The CDR3, as DNA: TGTGCCAGCAGCTTCCAACCGAATTCACCCCTCCACTTT. Translated: CASSFQPNSPLHF.

The CDR3 here is CASSLGSRAGSGYNEQFF. The CDR3, as DNA: TGTGCCAGCAGCTTAGGGTCCCGAGCGGGATCCGGTTACAATGAGCAGTTCTTC. The chain recombines TRBV7-9 with TRBJ2-1, with 7 bases that match TRBD2. Germline assignment: CDR1 SEHNR and CDR2 FQNEAQ (reference sequence). V gave up 1 base and J gave up 4 bases; unmatched junction bases: 13. The CDR3 has 18 amino acids.

The chain uses TRBV4-1 and TRBJ2-7; TRBD1 matches 8 bases. This CDR3 contains 16 residues. V was clipped by 1 base and J by 6 bases; unmatched bases: 11. CDR1 MGHRA and CDR2 YSYEKL come from the germline V gene. DNA of the CDR3: TGCGCCAGCAGCCAAGCAACCGGGACAGGAGAAGGCGAGCAGTACTTC. Protein sequence: CASSQATGTGEGEQYF.

The chain joins TRBV28 to TRBJ2-7, with D possibly matching TRBD2 (7 bases). V was shortened by 8 bases and J by 2 bases, with 16 bases between the two germline ends. The length of the CDR3 is 14 residues. CDR1 is MDHEN, CDR2 SYDVKM, per germline. The CDR3 region is CASGGGGGTYEQYV. The CDR3 DNA follows: TGTGCCAGCGGTGGCGGGGGCGGAACCTACGAGCAGTACGTC.

The chain recombines TRBV18 with TRBJ1-1; maybe TRBD1 (5 bases). V gave up 8 bases and J gave up 1 base, with 14 bases separating them. There are 14 residues in the CDR3. Germline V gene lookup returns CDR1 KGHSH and CDR2 LQKENI. The CDR3 bases are TGTGCCAGCACACGGACGGGGGGGAACACTGAAGCTTTCTTT. Its protein is CASTRTGGNTEAFF. Together with reference TRBV18 and TRBJ1-1, the CDR3 gives the full variable domain: NAGVMQNPRHLVRRRGQEARLRCSPMKGHSHVYWYRQLPEEGLKFMVYLQKENIIDESGMPKERFSAEFPKEGPSILRIQQVVRGDSAAYFCASTRTGGNTEAFFGQGTRLTVV.

This clone was seen only a few times. V usage is TRBV12-5 and J usage is TRBJ2-5, with TRBD1 as a possible D gene (5 bases). Per germline, CDR1 LGHNT and CDR2 FRNRAP. This CDR3 region has 14 residues. V lost 6 bases, J lost 5 bases, and 16 bases lay in between. Here the CDR3 reads CASGIGHRRETQYF. CDR3 coding DNA: TGTGCTAGTGGGATAGGACACCGACGGGAGACCCAGTACTTC.

The chain combines TRBV19 with TRBJ1-1, with D possibly being TRBD1 (5 bases). CDR1 is LNHDA, CDR2 SQIVND, per germline (reference sequence). Trimming took 5 bases from V and 4 from J, leaving 14 bases between them. The length of the CDR3 is 14 residues. The CDR3, as DNA: TGTGCCAGTAGTTGGGGACGAGGGTCCACTGAAGCTTTCTTT. Residues: CASSWGRGSTEAFF. The full variable domain, its missing parts supplied by reference TRBV19 and TRBJ1-1, is DGGITQSPKYLFRKEGQNVTLSCEQNLNHDAMYWYRQDPGQGLRLIYYSQIVNDFQKGDIAEGYSVSREKKESFPLTVTSAQKNPTAFYLCASSWGRGSTEAFFGQGTRLTVV.

The chain couples TRBV7-2 to TRBJ1-2, with 12 bases lining up with TRBD1. Germline CDR1 reads SGHTA; CDR2 reads FQGNSA. V shed 5 bases and J 5 bases; nucleotides not matched to a gene: 12. CDR3 length: 17 residues. For the CDR3, the DNA is TGTGCCAGCAGCATTCCGGGACAGGGGGCAATCAAATATGGCTACACCTTC. The encoded protein is CASSIPGQGAIKYGYTF.

V and J are TRBV19 and TRBJ1-5; D is ambiguous. The V and J ends lost 3 bases and 7 bases respectively, with 10 bases between them. The CDR3 consists of 13 residues. The germline V gene has CDR1 LNHDA and CDR2 SQIVND (reference sequence). Written as DNA, the CDR3 is TGTGCCAGTAGTATTATGGGGTCCCAGCCCCAGCATTTT. Translating gives CASSIMGSQPQHF. The variable domain in full, completed from reference TRBV19 and TRBJ1-5, reads DGGITQSPKYLFRKEGQNVTLSCEQNLNHDAMYWYRQDPGQGLRLIYYSQIVNDFQKGDIAEGYSVSREKKESFPLTVTSAQKNPTAFYLCASSIMGSQPQHFGDGTRLSIL.

This chain uses TRBV11-2 with TRBJ2-1, with a weak D call TRBD1 (6 bases). The CDR3 consists of 19 residues. Germline assignment: CDR1 SGHAT and CDR2 FQNNGV. Trimming stripped 7 bases from V and 6 bases from J, with 31 bases between. The CDR3 DNA reads as TGTGCCAGCACCCCCCTTTGGAGTACCCAGGAGAAAGGGGGCAATGAGCAGTTCTTC. It yields the protein CASTPLWSTQEKGGNEQFF.

The chain uses TRBV7-8 and TRBJ1-1; D may be TRBD1 (5 bases). The CDR3 contains 15 residues. CDR1 and CDR2 from the germline V gene are SGHVS and FQNEAQ. The V end lost 7 bases, the J end lost 1 base, and 16 bases lay between the germline ends. Here the CDR3 DNA reads TGTGCCAGCACCATTGCTGGGGCGGGGAACACTGAAGCTTTCTTT. Its translation is CASTIAGAGNTEAFF.